Reported below is one T cell receptor (beta chain). The study ran its PCR with 60 Vbeta and 13 Jbeta primers. Data came from immunoSEQ multiplex PCR; TCRdb stores just in-frame clones and leaves some out. The data show 25,000 to 40,000 clones, and the top ten clones hold 3.5%. The data stem from a study of cytomegalovirus exposure and HLA in healthy donors. CDR3 length: 14 amino acids. Between the trimmed V and J ends, which lost 0 bases and 0 bases, there was a span of 6 bases. Per germline, CDR1 MNHEY and CDR2 SVGAGI. The source material was PBMCs. The chain uses TRBV6-5 and TRBJ2-7; weak D call: TRBD1 (6 bases). This sequence originates from a middle-aged man in good health and CMV-seronegative. The CDR3 here is CASSYSGASYEQYF. The CDR3 DNA reads TGTGCCAGCAGTTACTCGGGGGCCTCCTACGAGCAGTACTTC.